This is a list of T cell receptor beta chains from one sample in a study of Graves' ophthalmopathy and Graves' hyperthyroidism. TCRdb redid the calling of the multiplex PCR reads with MiXCR, one entry per CDR3 protein. The sample includes 1 million to 1.3 million distinct CDR3 sequences, less than 45% of them seen just once. The sequencing input was peripheral blood or thyroid tissue (not recorded which). The receptors were gathered from an adult man with Graves' hyperthyroidism. Both conserved end residues are part of each CDR3. The D gene is left open where the match is weak. Clone size is shown for a subset of rows, as once, few, many or a class of expanded clone.

J: TRBJ1-4
D: TRBD1
V: TRBV13
size: .
DNA: TGTGCCAGCAGCACAAACAGGGGGCTTGAAAAACTGTTTTTT
CDR3: CASSTNRGLEKLFF

J: TRBJ1-5
D: .
V: TRBV7-3
size: .
DNA: TGTGCCAGCAGCTTAACTGATGGGGCCGGGGCAGGGAGACAGCCCCAGCATTTT
CDR3: CASSLTDGAGAGRQPQHF

J: TRBJ2-3
D: TRBD1
V: TRBV19
size: .
DNA: TGTGCCAGTAGTCCACGGACAGGGCGAACAGATACGCAGTATTTT
CDR3: CASSPRTGRTDTQYF

J: TRBJ2-2
D: .
V: TRBV9
size: .
DNA: TGTGCCAGCAGCCCCGGGGGACAGACTAACACCGGGGAGCTGTTTTTT
CDR3: CASSPGGQTNTGELFF

J: TRBJ1-2
D: TRBD1
V: TRBV14
size: many
DNA: TGTGCCAGCAGCCAAGGGGGACAGGGACGCGCCTACACCTTC
CDR3: CASSQGGQGRAYTF

J: TRBJ2-2
D: .
V: TRBV29-1
size: many
DNA: TGCAGCGTTGCAAGTCAATTAAGAGGCGGGGAGCTGTTTTTT
CDR3: CSVASQLRGGELFF

J: TRBJ2-2
D: .
V: TRBV19
size: many
DNA: TGTGCCAGTAGGGGCCCCGGGGAGCTGTTTTTT
CDR3: CASRGPGELFF

J: TRBJ2-7
D: TRBD2
V: TRBV10-3
size: .
DNA: TGTGCCATTTCTATAGCGGGAGGGGCTCCTTACGAGCAGTACTTC
CDR3: CAISIAGGAPYEQYF

J: TRBJ2-5
D: .
V: TRBV2
size: .
DNA: TGTGCCAGCAGTGAACCTCGGGTGGACCGAGAGACCCAGTACTTC
CDR3: CASSEPRVDRETQYF

J: TRBJ2-5
D: .
V: TRBV20-1
size: many
DNA: TGCAGTTCGGACCGCCAAGAGACCCAGTACTTC
CDR3: CSSDRQETQYF

J: TRBJ1-1
D: TRBD1
V: TRBV14
size: .
DNA: TGTGCCAGCAGCCAAGCCACAGGGGAAAACGCTGAAGCTTTCTTT
CDR3: CASSQATGENAEAFF

J: TRBJ1-1
D: TRBD1
V: TRBV12-3/TRBV12-4
size: few
DNA: TGTGCCAGCAGTAGACAGGGGGCCGCCGAGGGGCACACTGAAGCTTTCTTT
CDR3: CASSRQGAAEGHTEAFF

J: TRBJ2-7
D: TRBD1
V: TRBV20-1
size: .
DNA: TGCAGTGCTAGGACAGGGTCTGACTACGAGCAGTACTTC
CDR3: CSARTGSDYEQYF

J: TRBJ2-1
D: TRBD1
V: TRBV7-3
size: .
DNA: TGTGCCAGCAGCCAGGGGGCTGGGGCCAATGAGCAGTTCTTC
CDR3: CASSQGAGANEQFF

J: TRBJ1-6
D: TRBD1
V: TRBV2
size: .
DNA: TGTGCCAGCAGTGAAGTGGGACAGGGCTCCTATAATTCACCCCTCCACTTT
CDR3: CASSEVGQGSYNSPLHF

J: TRBJ1-1
D: .
V: TRBV11-2
size: many
DNA: TGTGCCAGCAGCTTAGAGAGGCAGGGCGAAGCTTTCTTT
CDR3: CASSLERQGEAFF

J: TRBJ2-7
D: TRBD1
V: TRBV25-1
size: few
DNA: TGTGCCAGCAGACCGGGACAGGGGTACTACGAGCAGTACTTC
CDR3: CASRPGQGYYEQYF

J: TRBJ1-2
D: .
V: TRBV7-2
size: many
DNA: TGTGCCAGCAGCCTGGGACCCCTCTATGGCTACACCTTC
CDR3: CASSLGPLYGYTF

J: TRBJ1-2
D: .
V: TRBV7-2
size: many
DNA: TGTGCCAGCAGCTTAATGGCCTATGGCTACACCTTC
CDR3: CASSLMAYGYTF

J: TRBJ1-5
D: TRBD1
V: TRBV5-1
size: few
DNA: TGCGCCAGCAGCGAGGGACAGCTCAATCAGCCCCAGCATTTT
CDR3: CASSEGQLNQPQHF

J: TRBJ2-5
D: .
V: TRBV4-1
size: many
DNA: TGCGCCAGCAGCCAAGACGAATCTAGGGCCCAGTACTTC
CDR3: CASSQDESRAQYF

J: TRBJ1-1
D: TRBD1
V: TRBV10-3
size: few
DNA: TGTGCCATCAGTCCCGGACAGGGGTTGACCTTGTCGAACACTGAAGCTTTCTTT
CDR3: CAISPGQGLTLSNTEAFF

J: TRBJ2-7
D: TRBD1
V: TRBV9
size: .
DNA: TGTGCCAGCAGCGCCGGGACAGGCGTAAAGTACTTC
CDR3: CASSAGTGVKYF

J: TRBJ2-7
D: TRBD1
V: TRBV5-1
size: few
DNA: TGCGCCAGCAGCTTGGTACAGGGGGCATTCGAGCAGTACTTC
CDR3: CASSLVQGAFEQYF

J: TRBJ1-5
D: .
V: TRBV7-9
size: many
DNA: TGTGCCAGCAGCTTAGCTGGGGATGAACGGCAGCCCCAGCATTTT
CDR3: CASSLAGDERQPQHF

J: TRBJ2-7
D: TRBD2
V: TRBV6-1
size: .
DNA: TGTGCCAGCAGTTTAACCGGGACTAGTGTAATGTACTACGAGCAGTACTTC
CDR3: CASSLTGTSVMYYEQYF

J: TRBJ1-1
D: .
V: TRBV7-2
size: many
DNA: TGTGCCAGCGGGGGACGGGTGAACACTGAAGCTTTCTTT
CDR3: CASGGRVNTEAFF

J: TRBJ2-2
D: TRBD2
V: TRBV5-1
size: many
DNA: TGCGCCAGCAGACAGACTAGCGGGAGTTCCGGGGAGCTGTTTTTT
CDR3: CASRQTSGSSGELFF

J: TRBJ2-2
D: TRBD2
V: TRBV9
size: many
DNA: TGTGCCAGCAGCGTTCCTAGCGGAGAGAACACCGGGGAGCTGTTTTTT
CDR3: CASSVPSGENTGELFF

J: TRBJ1-1
D: .
V: TRBV12-3/TRBV12-4
size: .
DNA: TGTGCCAGCAGTTCTGTTTTCTCCCAGAACACTGAATCTTTCTTT
CDR3: CASSSVFSQNTESFF

J: TRBJ2-7
D: TRBD1
V: TRBV25-1
size: many
DNA: TGTGCCAGCAGTGAAGGGGACAGGGTCAACGAGCAGTACTTC
CDR3: CASSEGDRVNEQYF

J: TRBJ2-7
D: .
V: TRBV24-1
size: many
DNA: TGTGCCACCAGTGATTTAACCGGGTACGAGCAGTACTTC
CDR3: CATSDLTGYEQYF

J: TRBJ1-6
D: .
V: TRBV10-3
size: .
DNA: TGTGCCATCAGTGAGCCACAGGTCTATAATTCACCCCTCCACTTT
CDR3: CAISEPQVYNSPLHF

J: TRBJ2-5
D: .
V: TRBV20-1
size: many
DNA: TGCAGTGGCCATCAGGGTAATAGGGAGACCCAGTACTTC
CDR3: CSGHQGNRETQYF

J: TRBJ1-1
D: TRBD1
V: TRBV7-9
size: many
DNA: TGTGCCAGCAGCCACCCAACAGGGGACACTGAAGCTTTCTTT
CDR3: CASSHPTGDTEAFF

J: TRBJ1-2
D: TRBD1
V: TRBV27
size: few
DNA: TGTGCCAGCAGTTTATCGAGGGGACAGGGTACCTATGGCTACACCTTC
CDR3: CASSLSRGQGTYGYTF

J: TRBJ2-5
D: .
V: TRBV20-1
size: many
DNA: TGCAGTGCATTATCACAGGGACACGAGACCCAGTACTTC
CDR3: CSALSQGHETQYF

J: TRBJ2-7
D: TRBD1
V: TRBV7-2
size: many
DNA: TGTGCCAGCAGCCCCGACAGGGCCTCCTGGTACTTC
CDR3: CASSPDRASWYF

J: TRBJ2-7
D: TRBD2
V: TRBV2
size: .
DNA: TGTGCCAGCAGTAAGGGACTAGCGGTATACGAGCAGTACTTC
CDR3: CASSKGLAVYEQYF

J: TRBJ1-1
D: .
V: TRBV9
size: once
DNA: TGTGCCAGCAGCGCCGGATCGGGAGGTGATGAAGCTTTCTTT
CDR3: CASSAGSGGDEAFF

J: TRBJ2-7
D: TRBD1
V: TRBV12-3/TRBV12-4
size: many
DNA: TGTGCCAGCACTCCGACCGGGACAGCGTCCTACGAGCAGTACTTC
CDR3: CASTPTGTASYEQYF

J: TRBJ1-2
D: .
V: TRBV6-5
size: few
DNA: TGTGCCAGCAGTTACACACGGGGCTATGGCTACACCTTC
CDR3: CASSYTRGYGYTF

J: TRBJ1-5
D: .
V: TRBV27
size: .
DNA: TGTGCCAGCAGTCTAGGGTGGAGCCCTAATCAGCCCCAGCATTTT
CDR3: CASSLGWSPNQPQHF

J: TRBJ1-1
D: .
V: TRBV24-1
size: .
DNA: TGTGCCACCAGTGATTTGTCAGTTGAAGCTTTCTTT
CDR3: CATSDLSVEAFF

J: TRBJ1-5
D: TRBD1
V: TRBV7-2
size: .
DNA: TGTGCCAGCAGCTCGACTCCGGACAGGTTCCAGCCCCAGCATTTT
CDR3: CASSSTPDRFQPQHF

J: TRBJ1-1
D: .
V: TRBV10-2
size: many
DNA: TGCGCCAGCAGTGAGTCAGGTACTGAAGCTTTCTTT
CDR3: CASSESGTEAFF

J: TRBJ1-2
D: .
V: TRBV10-3
size: .
DNA: TGTGCCATCAGTGGTTGGTACAGGGTATTAGAAGGCTACACCTTC
CDR3: CAISGWYRVLEGYTF

J: TRBJ2-1
D: TRBD2
V: TRBV19
size: few
DNA: TGTGCCAGTACCCCGGAGGGGACTAGCGATGAGCAGTTCTTC
CDR3: CASTPEGTSDEQFF

J: TRBJ1-1
D: TRBD1
V: TRBV29-1
size: .
DNA: TGCAGCGCCTTGACAGGGGCGATTGCTTTCTTT
CDR3: CSALTGAIAFF

J: TRBJ2-7
D: .
V: TRBV18
size: .
DNA: TGTGCCAGCTCACCACCCTCGCAGGGGACCTACGAGCAGTACTTC
CDR3: CASSPPSQGTYEQYF

J: TRBJ2-5
D: .
V: TRBV5-5
size: .
DNA: TGTGCCAGCAGCCCAAGGACCCCGACTGGGACCCAGTACTTC
CDR3: CASSPRTPTGTQYF

J: TRBJ2-5
D: TRBD2
V: TRBV10-2
size: .
DNA: TGCGCCAGCAGTGCCGGACTAGCGGGAGGAATGGGAGAGACCCAGTACTTC
CDR3: CASSAGLAGGMGETQYF

J: TRBJ2-7
D: .
V: TRBV6-6
size: few
DNA: TGTGCCAGCAGTTCGGTTCGAGAGCAGTACTTC
CDR3: CASSSVREQYF

J: TRBJ2-7
D: TRBD1
V: TRBV12-3/TRBV12-4
size: many
DNA: TGTGCCAGCAGTTTGGACAGGCCGTACTACGAGCAGTACTTC
CDR3: CASSLDRPYYEQYF

J: TRBJ1-2
D: .
V: TRBV29-1
size: .
DNA: TGCAGCGTTGAAGATCTCGGGGCGGGCTATGGCTACACCTTC
CDR3: CSVEDLGAGYGYTF

J: TRBJ1-5
D: TRBD1
V: TRBV7-2
size: once
DNA: TGTGCCAGCAGCCCTCCCGGGACAGGGGATCAGCCCCAGCATTTT
CDR3: CASSPPGTGDQPQHF